This T cell receptor (beta chain) was profiled in a study of PD-1 blockade in classical Hodgkin lymphoma. V was clipped by 0 bases and J by 4 bases; unmatched bases: 4. Looked up from germline, CDR1 is MGHRA and CDR2 is YSYEKL. CDR3 length equals 16 residues. Each patient's relapse followed autologous stem cell transplantation, and brentuximab vedotin exposure varied. CD4+ T cells were purified from thawed PBMCs by negative selection. The assay was immunoSEQ multiplex PCR, and TCRdb's table has in-frame clones only and misses some. The top ten hold 0.2% to 0.3% of the sample, which has about 35,000 clones, 80% to 95% seen once. A word on this clone: Its target is unknown.

Study results and caveats: Patients starting nivolumab under 1 year after ASCT were excluded.

The chain links TRBV4-1 to TRBJ1-5, with 9 bases fitting TRBD1. The starting material was CD4+ T cells from blood, obtained at baseline. The receptor's source is a human donor with classical Hodgkin lymphoma. CDR3 nucleotide sequence: TGCGCCAGCAGCCAAGACGGGGACAGGGATAATCAGCCCCAGCATTTT. Encoded protein: CASSQDGDRDNQPQHF.